These T cell receptor beta chains were read from a single sample in a study of Ad26.COV2.S vaccination and SARS-CoV-2 variants. TCRdb keeps only in-frame clones here, not all; method: immunoSEQ multiplex PCR. Of roughly 500,000 clones in the sample, roughly nine tenths were seen once. Sample: peripheral blood, taken in a trial of Ad26.COV2.S vaccine versus placebo. The receptor source for this set is a person between 18 and 60 years old who received the Ad26.COV2.S COVID-19 vaccine or a placebo. The CDR3 runs from the conserved cysteine through the conserved F or W. A D gene is named only where the DNA matches it firmly. Size is stated for part of the rows, as once, few or many counts, or as a class when the clone is expanded.

v_gene,d_gene,abundance,j_gene,CDR3aa,CDR3nt
TRBV7-9,TRBD1,NA,TRBJ1-4,CASAPTGGEKLFF,TGTGCCAGCGCTCCGACAGGGGGAGAAAAACTGTTTTTT
TRBV28,NA,once,TRBJ1-6,CASLQALSYNSPLHF,TGTGCCAGCCTTCAGGCATTGTCCTATAATTCACCCCTCCACTTT
TRBV6-5,NA,NA,TRBJ2-7,CASSYWGPSYEQYF,TGTGCCAGCAGTTATTGGGGGCCCTCCTACGAGCAGTACTTC
TRBV18,TRBD1,NA,TRBJ1-1,CASRDSMNTEAFF,TGTGCCAGCCGGGACAGTATGAACACTGAAGCTTTCTTT
TRBV29-1,NA,NA,TRBJ2-1,CSVAGMYNGNEQFF,TGCAGCGTCGCCGGGATGTACAATGGGAATGAGCAGTTCTTC
TRBV28,TRBD2,NA,TRBJ2-2,CASRAPGLAELTGELFF,TGTGCCAGCAGAGCGCCGGGACTAGCGGAACTCACCGGGGAGCTGTTTTTT
TRBV5-8,TRBD1,NA,TRBJ1-6,CASSLDRRSPLHF,TGTGCCAGCAGCCTGGACAGGAGGTCACCCCTCCACTTT
TRBV25-1,NA,NA,TRBJ2-5,CASSEYMETQYF,TGTGCCAGCAGTGAATATATGGAGACCCAGTACTTC
TRBV29-1,NA,NA,TRBJ2-1,CSVVGPPENSYNEQFF,TGCAGCGTTGTGGGCCCTCCGGAGAACTCCTACAATGAGCAGTTCTTC
TRBV18,NA,few,TRBJ2-3,CASSDKTAMNTDTQYF,TGTGCCAGCTCGGACAAGACGGCTATGAACACAGATACGCAGTATTTT
TRBV29-1,TRBD1,NA,TRBJ1-5,CSVEGKGSGQRIEYSNQPQHF,TGCAGCGTTGAAGGGAAAGGATCGGGACAGCGAATAGAATATAGCAATCAGCCCCAGCATTTT
TRBV19,NA,NA,TRBJ2-3,CASSIGGHYTDTQYF,TGTGCCAGTAGTATTGGCGGACACTACACAGATACGCAGTATTTT
TRBV5-1,NA,once,TRBJ2-2,CASSLWGWREEDTGELFF,TGCGCCAGCAGCCTCTGGGGGTGGAGGGAAGAGGACACCGGGGAGCTGTTTTTT
TRBV6-6,TRBD2,NA,TRBJ2-3,CASRRTSGGLGDTQYF,TGTGCCAGCAGGCGGACTAGCGGGGGCCTAGGAGATACGCAGTATTTT
TRBV13,NA,NA,TRBJ1-1,CASSLSVNTEAFF,TGTGCCAGCAGCTTATCCGTGAACACTGAAGCTTTCTTT
TRBV10-3,NA,NA,TRBJ1-1,CAISEQGKLNTEAFF,TGTGCCATCAGTGAACAGGGAAAGTTGAACACTGAAGCTTTCTTT
TRBV29-1,NA,NA,TRBJ1-2,CSVEAGALGMAARKDYGYTF,TGCAGCGTTGAAGCAGGGGCTCTTGGTATGGCGGCTAGAAAGGACTATGGCTACACCTTC
TRBV5-1,TRBD2,once,TRBJ2-3,CASSQNPGLAGTDTQYF,TGCGCCAGCAGCCAAAATCCGGGACTAGCGGGGACAGATACGCAGTATTTT
TRBV19,TRBD1,NA,TRBJ1-1,CASYRQGSNTEAFF,TGTGCCAGCTACAGACAGGGATCGAACACTGAAGCTTTCTTT
TRBV2,TRBD1,NA,TRBJ2-7,CASSEGTGSPYEQYF,TGTGCCAGCAGTGAAGGGACAGGGTCCCCCTACGAGCAGTACTTC
TRBV16,NA,NA,TRBJ1-3,CASSQFRGYQSTIYF,TGTGCCAGCAGCCAATTTAGGGGCTACCAAAGCACCATATATTTT
TRBV2,NA,NA,TRBJ1-1,CASSGMTPEAFF,TGTGCCAGCAGCGGGATGACCCCTGAAGCTTTCTTT
TRBV30,TRBD1,NA,TRBJ1-2,CAWSVPGQNYGYTF,TGTGCCTGGAGTGTCCCGGGACAGAACTATGGCTACACCTTC
TRBV18,TRBD1,NA,TRBJ1-2,CASSPPSDRARSTF,TGTGCCAGCTCACCGCCGTCGGACAGGGCGCGCTCCACCTTC
TRBV4-3,TRBD2,NA,TRBJ2-3,CASSPSGTSTDTQYF,TGCGCCAGCAGCCCAAGCGGGACGAGCACAGATACGCAGTATTTT
TRBV11-3,NA,NA,TRBJ1-1,CASTKTPGGYTEAFF,TGTGCCAGCACCAAGACTCCGGGTGGGTACACTGAAGCTTTCTTT
TRBV11-2,TRBD1,NA,TRBJ1-2,CASSSSALLTGILPYGYTF,TGTGCCAGCAGCTCTTCGGCCCTATTGACAGGGATTTTACCCTATGGCTACACCTTC
TRBV15,NA,few,TRBJ2-7,CATSRAGMVDYEQYF,TGTGCCACCAGCAGAGCAGGAATGGTGGACTACGAGCAGTACTTC
TRBV21-1,NA,NA,TRBJ1-6,CASSIIYLWGVGSPLHF,NA
TRBV12-5,NA,NA,TRBJ2-3,CASGNRLSQYF,TGTGCTAGTGGTAACCGCCTATCGCAGTATTTT
TRBV24-1,TRBD2,NA,TRBJ2-3,CATRTSSGSTDTQYF,TGTGCCACCAGGACTTCTAGCGGAAGCACAGATACGCAGTATTTT
TRBV7-9,NA,NA,TRBJ1-1,CASSNKGGSTEAFF,TGTGCCAGCAGCAATAAAGGAGGGAGCACTGAAGCTTTCTTT
TRBV5-4,TRBD1,NA,TRBJ2-2,CASSPGQGNTGELFF,TGTGCCAGCAGCCCGGGACAGGGTAACACCGGGGAGCTGTTTTTT
TRBV11-1,NA,NA,TRBJ2-7,CASGGGASSYEQYF,TGTGCCAGCGGCGGCGGGGCCTCCTCCTACGAGCAGTACTTC
TRBV9,NA,few,TRBJ2-3,CASSAKDTQYF,TGTGCCAGCAGCGCAAAGGATACGCAGTATTTT
TRBV19,NA,many,TRBJ1-6,CASSGQGSYSPLHF,TGTGCCAGTAGTGGGCAGGGTAGCTATTCACCCCTCCACTTT
TRBV7-9,NA,few,TRBJ2-7,CASSLRAEQYF,TGTGCCAGCAGCTTGAGAGCCGAGCAGTACTTC
TRBV4-1,TRBD1,NA,TRBJ1-4,CASSPDPRQGEKLFF,TGCGCCAGCAGCCCAGATCCGAGACAGGGGGAAAAACTGTTTTTT
TRBV5-6,NA,NA,TRBJ2-1,CASSPIYRDGGGQFF,TGTGCCAGCAGCCCTATTTATCGTGACGGGGGAGGGCAGTTCTTC
TRBV6-5,NA,NA,TRBJ1-1,CASSSRPSNTEAFF,TGTGCCAGCAGTTCTCGGCCCTCCAACACTGAAGCTTTCTTT
TRBV6-4,TRBD2,NA,TRBJ2-3,CASSLAGGTDTQYF,TGTGCCAGCTCCCTAGCGGGGGGCACAGATACGCAGTATTTT
TRBV5-1,TRBD1,NA,TRBJ2-6,CASRAGTGGSGANVLTF,TGCGCCAGCAGAGCCGGGACAGGGGGTTCTGGGGCCAACGTCCTGACTTTC
TRBV28,NA,NA,TRBJ2-3,CASSPPVTDTQYF,TGTGCCAGCAGTCCCCCAGTCACAGATACGCAGTATTTT
TRBV27,TRBD2,NA,TRBJ2-3,CASKPGLGLTDTQYF,TGTGCCAGCAAACCGGGACTAGGTTTGACAGATACGCAGTATTTT
TRBV4-2,NA,NA,TRBJ1-6,CASSPSGHSFNSPLHF,TGTGCCAGCAGCCCATCGGGACACAGCTTTAATTCACCCCTCCACTTT
TRBV13,NA,once,TRBJ2-5,CASSPGPQETQYF,TGTGCCAGCAGCCCTGGGCCGCAAGAGACCCAGTACTTC